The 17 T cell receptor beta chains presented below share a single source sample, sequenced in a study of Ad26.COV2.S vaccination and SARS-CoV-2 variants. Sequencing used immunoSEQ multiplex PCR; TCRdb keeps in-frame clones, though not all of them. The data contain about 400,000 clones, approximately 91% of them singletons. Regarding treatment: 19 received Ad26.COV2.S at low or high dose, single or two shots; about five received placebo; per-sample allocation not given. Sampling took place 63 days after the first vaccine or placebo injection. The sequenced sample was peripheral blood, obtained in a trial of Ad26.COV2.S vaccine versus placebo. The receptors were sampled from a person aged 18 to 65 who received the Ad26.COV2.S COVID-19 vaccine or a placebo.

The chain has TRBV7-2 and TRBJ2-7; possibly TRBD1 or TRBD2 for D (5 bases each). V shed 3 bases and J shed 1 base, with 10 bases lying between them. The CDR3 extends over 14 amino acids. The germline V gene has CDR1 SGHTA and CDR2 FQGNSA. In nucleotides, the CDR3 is TGTGCCAGCAGCTTGGGACGGGTTTCCTACGAGCAGTACTTC. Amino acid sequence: CASSLGRVSYEQYF.

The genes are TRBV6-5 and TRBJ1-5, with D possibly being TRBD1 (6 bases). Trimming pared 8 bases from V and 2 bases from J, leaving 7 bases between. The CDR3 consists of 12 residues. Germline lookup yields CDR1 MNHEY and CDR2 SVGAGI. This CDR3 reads CASRQGNQPQHF. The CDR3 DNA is TGTGCCAGCCGACAGGGCAATCAGCCCCAGCATTTT.

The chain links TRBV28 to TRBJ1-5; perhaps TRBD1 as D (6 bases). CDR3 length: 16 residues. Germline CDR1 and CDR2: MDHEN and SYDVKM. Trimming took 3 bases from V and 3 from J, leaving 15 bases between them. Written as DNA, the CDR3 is TGTGCCAGCAGTTTCTCTACTACAGGGAACAATCAGCCCCAGCATTTT. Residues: CASSFSTTGNNQPQHF.

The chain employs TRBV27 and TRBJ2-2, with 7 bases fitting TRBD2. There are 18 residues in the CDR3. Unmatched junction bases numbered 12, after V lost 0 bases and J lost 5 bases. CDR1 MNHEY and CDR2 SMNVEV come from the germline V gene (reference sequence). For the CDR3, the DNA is TGTGCCAGCAGTTTATCATGGTTAGCGGGCCTACGAACCGGGGAGCTGTTTTTT. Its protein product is CASSLSWLAGLRTGELFF.

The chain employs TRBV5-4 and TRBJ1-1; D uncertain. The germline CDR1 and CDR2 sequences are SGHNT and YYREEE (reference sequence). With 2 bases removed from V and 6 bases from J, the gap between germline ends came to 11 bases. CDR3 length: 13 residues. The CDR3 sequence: CASSFFQSAEAFF. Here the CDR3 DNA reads TGTGCCAGCAGCTTCTTCCAAAGTGCTGAAGCTTTCTTT.

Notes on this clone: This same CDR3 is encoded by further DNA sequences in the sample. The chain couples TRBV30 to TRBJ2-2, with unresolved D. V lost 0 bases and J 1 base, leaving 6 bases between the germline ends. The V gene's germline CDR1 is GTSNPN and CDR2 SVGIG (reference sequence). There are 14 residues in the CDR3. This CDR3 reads CAWSVQLNTGELFF. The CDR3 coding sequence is TGTGCCTGGAGTGTACAACTGAACACCGGGGAGCTGTTTTTT.

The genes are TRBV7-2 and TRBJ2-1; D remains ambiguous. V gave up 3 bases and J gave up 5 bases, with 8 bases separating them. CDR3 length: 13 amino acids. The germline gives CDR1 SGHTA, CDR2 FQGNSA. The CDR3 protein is CASSLGLNNEQFF. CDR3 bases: TGTGCCAGCAGCTTGGGCCTAAACAATGAGCAGTTCTTC.

The CDR3 nucleotides are TGCGCCAGCACCATACCCGACCCCTTAGGAAGCTCCTACGAGCAGTACTTC. Its translation: CASTIPDPLGSSYEQYF. The chain links TRBV10-1 to TRBJ2-7; no reliable D call. The V end was cut by 7 bases, the J end by 0 bases, with 22 bases between. The CDR3 spans 17 residues. The germline CDR1 and CDR2 sequences are WNHNN and SYGVQD (reference sequence).

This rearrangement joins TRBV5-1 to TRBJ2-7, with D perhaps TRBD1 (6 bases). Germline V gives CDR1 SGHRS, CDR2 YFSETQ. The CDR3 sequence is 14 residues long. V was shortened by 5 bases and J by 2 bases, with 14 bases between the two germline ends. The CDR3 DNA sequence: TGCGCCAGCAGAGGAGGACAGATAACCTACGAGCAGTACTTC. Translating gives CASRGGQITYEQYF.

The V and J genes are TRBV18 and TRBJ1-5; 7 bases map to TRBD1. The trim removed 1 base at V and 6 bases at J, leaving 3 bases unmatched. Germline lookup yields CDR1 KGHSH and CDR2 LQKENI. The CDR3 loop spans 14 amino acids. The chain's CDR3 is CASSPQGAGQPQHF. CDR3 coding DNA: TGTGCCAGCTCACCACAGGGGGCAGGTCAGCCCCAGCATTTT.

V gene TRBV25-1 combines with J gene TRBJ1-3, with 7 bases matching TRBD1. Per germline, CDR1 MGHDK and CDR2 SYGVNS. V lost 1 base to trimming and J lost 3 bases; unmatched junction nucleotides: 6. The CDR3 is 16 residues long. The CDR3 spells CASSESEGGIGNTIYF. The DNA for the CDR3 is TGTGCCAGCAGTGAATCGGAAGGGGGCATTGGAAACACCATATATTTT.

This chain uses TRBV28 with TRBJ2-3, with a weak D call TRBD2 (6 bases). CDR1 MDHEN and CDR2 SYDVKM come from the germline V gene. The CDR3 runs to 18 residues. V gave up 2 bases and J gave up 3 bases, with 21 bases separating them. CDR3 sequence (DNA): TGTGCCAGCAGTTTAGGACTATGGCCACCACGAGCGACAGATACGCAGTATTTT. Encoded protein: CASSLGLWPPRATDTQYF. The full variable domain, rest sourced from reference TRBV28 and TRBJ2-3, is DVKVTQSSRYLVKRTGEKVFLECVQDMDHENMFWYRQDPGLGLRLIYFSYDVKMKEKGDIPEGYSVSREKKERFSLILESASTNQTSMYLCASSLGLWPPRATDTQYFGPGTRLTVL.

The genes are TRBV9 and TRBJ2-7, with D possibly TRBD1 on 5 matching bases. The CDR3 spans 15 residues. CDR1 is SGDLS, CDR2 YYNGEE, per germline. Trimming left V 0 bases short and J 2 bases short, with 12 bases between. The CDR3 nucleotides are TGTGCCAGCAGCGTAGCTCCACAGGACACCTACGAGCAGTACTTC. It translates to CASSVAPQDTYEQYF. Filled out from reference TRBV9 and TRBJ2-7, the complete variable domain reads DSGVTQTPKHLITATGQRVTLRCSPRSGDLSVYWYQQSLDQGLQFLIQYYNGEERAKGNILERFSAQQFPDLHSELNLSSLELGDSALYFCASSVAPQDTYEQYFGPGTRLTVT.

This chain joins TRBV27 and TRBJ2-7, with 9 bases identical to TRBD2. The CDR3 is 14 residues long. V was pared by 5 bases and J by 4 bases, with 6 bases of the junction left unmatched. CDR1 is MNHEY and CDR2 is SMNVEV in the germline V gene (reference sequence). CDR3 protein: CASSPSTSGYEQYF. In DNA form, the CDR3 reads TGTGCCAGCAGTCCGTCGACTAGCGGATACGAGCAGTACTTC.

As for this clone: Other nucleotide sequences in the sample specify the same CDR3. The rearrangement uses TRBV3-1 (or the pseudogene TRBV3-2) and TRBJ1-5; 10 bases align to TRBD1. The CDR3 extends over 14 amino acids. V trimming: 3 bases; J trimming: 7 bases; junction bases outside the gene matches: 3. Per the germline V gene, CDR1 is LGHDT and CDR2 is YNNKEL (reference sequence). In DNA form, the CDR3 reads TGTGCCAGCAGCCATGGGACAGGGGAACAGCCCCAGCATTTT. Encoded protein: CASSHGTGEQPQHF.

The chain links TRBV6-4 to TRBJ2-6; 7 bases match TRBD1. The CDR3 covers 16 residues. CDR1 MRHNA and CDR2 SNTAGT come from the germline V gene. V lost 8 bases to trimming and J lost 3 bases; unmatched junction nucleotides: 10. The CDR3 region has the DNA TGTGCCAGCGGGGACAGTGCGCTTAATGGGGCCAACGTCCTGACTTTC. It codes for CASGDSALNGANVLTF.

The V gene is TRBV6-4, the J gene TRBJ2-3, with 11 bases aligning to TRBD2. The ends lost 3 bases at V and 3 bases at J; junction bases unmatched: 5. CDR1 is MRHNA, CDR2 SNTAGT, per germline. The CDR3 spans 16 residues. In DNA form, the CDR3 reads TGTGCCAGCAGTGAAATAGCGGGAGGGCCGACAGATACGCAGTATTTT. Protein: CASSEIAGGPTDTQYF.